This record covers a single T cell receptor beta chain. The antigen is not known. TCRdb's copy holds only in-frame clones and misses some; the assay was immunoSEQ multiplex PCR. This sample has about 98,000 clones, with around four fifths found just once. Receiving focal radiation plus CTLA-4 blockade with ipilimumab were patients who had chemo-refractory metastatic non-small-cell lung cancer. Trimming took 3 bases from V and 10 from J, leaving 13 bases between them. The CDR3 consists of 13 residues. Germline-derived CDR1 and CDR2 are SGHTA and FQGTGA. The data were taken from a study of radiotherapy plus CTLA-4 blockade in lung cancer. Background on the study: Patients showed objective responses in under 20% of cases and disease control in less than 35%. The study's findings and limits: TCR clones from tumors expanded in blood after radiotherapy plus ipilimumab.

This chain connects TRBV7-3 to TRBJ2-1, with D possibly matching TRBD1 (6 bases). Sequences were derived from peripheral blood, sampled from a patient treated with radiotherapy plus ipilimumab. The receptor comes from a human donor with non-small cell lung cancer who had a partial response to radiotherapy plus ipilimumab. The CDR3 is CASSLAQGKEQFF. CDR3 DNA sequence: TGTGCCAGCAGCTTGGCACAGGGAAAAGAGCAGTTCTTC.